These 28 T cell receptor beta chains were sequenced from one sample in a study of T cell changes during pregnancy in multiple sclerosis. Some clones are missing from TCRdb's copy, which holds only in-frame ones; the method was immunoSEQ multiplex PCR. This sample yields roughly 72,000 clones, of which approximately 95% are seen a single time; roughly 0.13% belongs to the top ten. The material was CD4+ T cells from peripheral blood mononuclear cells, obtained after pregnancy. These receptors came from a female donor with multiple sclerosis, enrolled in a pregnancy study.

V and J are TRBV25-1 and TRBJ1-5; perhaps TRBD1 as D (5 bases). Germline V lookup: CDR1 MGHDK, CDR2 SYGVNS. The ends were cut back, 1 base at V and 5 bases at J, with 12 bases in the middle. This CDR3 has 15 residues. CDR3 coding DNA: TGTGCCAGCAGTGAATTTGCAGGGTCGGATCAGCCCCAGCATTTT. Translation gives CASSEFAGSDQPQHF.

The table lists this clone with a count of one. This chain uses TRBV5-4 with TRBJ1-2; D unresolved. Germline V lookup: CDR1 SGHNT, CDR2 YYREEE (reference sequence). V lost 4 bases and J 7 bases, leaving 11 bases between the germline ends. The CDR3 is made up of 12 amino acids. The CDR3 DNA reads TGTGCCAGCAGCGACGCGGGCTTTGGCTACACCTTC. As protein: CASSDAGFGYTF.

The J gene is TRBJ2-7, the V gene TRBV28; a possible D gene is TRBD2 (7 bases). The CDR3 totals 15 residues. V lost 6 bases to trimming and J lost 4 bases, with 19 bases between them. The germline gives CDR1 MDHEN, CDR2 SYDVKM. The CDR3 sequence is CASSGRGAVIYEQYF. CDR3 coding DNA: TGTGCCAGCAGCGGTCGGGGGGCGGTCATTTACGAGCAGTACTTC.

The chain combines TRBV9 with TRBJ2-3; 12 bases line up with TRBD2. Germline CDR1 reads SGDLS; CDR2 reads YYNGEE. The CDR3 runs to 19 residues. V was clipped by 0 bases and J by 1 base; unmatched bases: 9. The CDR3 spells CASSVGPGLAGMGTDTQYF. The DNA of the CDR3 is TGTGCCAGCAGCGTAGGGCCTGGACTAGCGGGAATGGGCACAGATACGCAGTATTTT.

This clone appeared a single time. This rearrangement joins TRBV25-1 to TRBJ2-1, with D perhaps matching TRBD2 (5 bases). Trimming took off 3 bases at V and 4 bases at J, with 19 bases between the two ends. The CDR3 length is 17 residues. CDR1 is MGHDK and CDR2 is SYGVNS in the germline V gene. In DNA, the CDR3 is TGTGCCAGCAGTGATCTTCTCATAGCGTCGGGGTACAATGAGCAGTTCTTC. Amino acid sequence: CASSDLLIASGYNEQFF.

This clone was detected once. The DNA for the CDR3 is TGTGCCAGCAGTTTCTTCCCGGGACAGAGCTCCTACAATGAGCAGTTCTTC. It specifies CASSFFPGQSSYNEQFF. V usage is TRBV5-8 and J usage is TRBJ2-1, with 7 bases identical to TRBD1. The CDR3 is 17 residues long. The germline CDR1 and CDR2 sequences are SGHTS and YDEGEE. The V gene end was trimmed by 5 bases and the J gene end by 0 bases; junction bases not matched to a gene: 11. Complete variable domain (other parts from reference TRBV5-8 and TRBJ2-1): EAGVTQSPTHLIKTRGQQATLRCSPISGHTSVYWYQQALGLGLQFLLWYDEGEERNRGNFPPRFSGRQFPNYSSELNVNALELEDSALYLCASSFFPGQSSYNEQFFGPGTRLTVL.

The chain carries TRBV28 and TRBJ2-1; 8 bases are shared with TRBD2. V was clipped by 8 bases and J by 3 bases; unmatched bases: 9. The germline V gene has CDR1 MDHEN and CDR2 SYDVKM. The CDR3 extends over 15 amino acids. CDR3 protein: CASLFSGKDYNEQFF. The CDR3 nucleotides are TGTGCCAGCTTGTTTAGCGGGAAAGACTACAATGAGCAGTTCTTC.

This chain joins TRBV28 and TRBJ1-2, with 9 bases that match TRBD1. Germline V gives CDR1 MDHEN, CDR2 SYDVKM. The CDR3 is 18 residues long. V was pared by 2 bases and J by 0 bases, with 10 bases of the junction left unmatched. The CDR3 DNA is TGTGCCAGCAGTTTACCGGGACAGGGACCCTTAACTAACTATGGCTACACCTTC. This codes for CASSLPGQGPLTNYGYTF.

The chain links TRBV27 to TRBJ2-7, with D hard to call. The germline gives CDR1 MNHEY, CDR2 SMNVEV (reference sequence). The V end lost 1 base, the J end lost 0 bases, and 13 bases lay between the germline ends. This CDR3 region has 16 residues. CDR3 DNA: TGTGCCAGCAGTTTATTCCCGGTCCCGATCTCCTACGAGCAGTACTTC. It translates to CASSLFPVPISYEQYF.

This rearrangement joins TRBV7-9 to TRBJ2-1, with 8 bases identical to TRBD2. In germline, CDR1 is SEHNR, CDR2 FQNEAQ (reference sequence). This CDR3 region has 14 residues. The trim removed 7 bases at V and 7 bases at J, leaving 9 bases unmatched. CDR3 coding DNA: TGTGCCAGCAAGATATCGGGAGGGGGAAATGAGCAGTTCTTC. Translating it yields CASKISGGGNEQFF.

The table lists this clone with a count of one. V is TRBV7-9 and J is TRBJ1-5, with 8 positions matching TRBD1. CDR3 length equals 19 residues. With 5 bases clipped from V and 7 bases from J, the junction kept 22 bases outside the gene matches. Germline V gene lookup returns CDR1 SEHNR and CDR2 FQNEAQ (reference sequence). The CDR3 loop is CASSLWRGITGGVEQPQHF. CDR3 coding DNA: TGTGCCAGCAGCCTCTGGAGAGGGATAACAGGGGGAGTAGAACAGCCCCAGCATTTT.

This chain joins TRBV11-1 and TRBJ2-3; 8 nucleotides match TRBD2. The V gene's germline CDR1 is SGHAT and CDR2 FQDESV (reference sequence). This CDR3 is built from 16 residues. With V trimmed by 3 bases and J by 0 bases, 5 bases remained unmatched. The chain's CDR3 is CASSFESGGSTDTQYF. CDR3 nucleotides: TGTGCCAGCAGCTTCGAGTCGGGGGGGAGCACAGATACGCAGTATTTT.

The J gene is TRBJ2-3, the V gene TRBV5-6, with D unresolved. This CDR3 is built from 14 residues. V was shortened by 2 bases and J by 2 bases, with 9 bases between the two germline ends. Germline V gene sequence: CDR1 SGHDT, CDR2 YYEEEE. CDR3 DNA: TGTGCCAGCAGCTTAGCCCTCTTCACAGATACGCAGTATTTT. Translating it yields CASSLALFTDTQYF.

V is TRBV4-1 and J is TRBJ2-7, with 11 bases that match TRBD2. This CDR3 comprises 15 residues. CDR1 and CDR2 (germline): MGHRA, YSYEKL. Trimming cost V 1 base and J 3 bases; bases outside gene matches: 2. The CDR3 nucleotides are TGCGCCAGCAGCCAAGGACTAGCGGGGCACTACGAGCAGTACTTC. The encoded protein is CASSQGLAGHYEQYF.

The rearrangement joins TRBV7-9 to TRBJ2-1, with TRBD2 matching over 8 bases. The CDR3 runs to 16 residues. CDR1 and CDR2 from the germline V gene are SEHNR and FQNEAQ (reference sequence). With 1 base clipped from V and 7 bases from J, the junction kept 9 bases outside the gene matches. The CDR3 DNA reads as TGTGCCAGCAGCTTAGGCCTAGCGGGTGGCCAGAATGAGCAGTTCTTC. Translating it yields CASSLGLAGGQNEQFF.

The chain carries TRBV28 and TRBJ1-5; no reliable D call. The CDR3 runs to 14 residues. The V gene's germline CDR1 is MDHEN and CDR2 SYDVKM. Trimming shortened V by 1 base and J by 11 bases, and 15 bases separated the two germline ends. In DNA, the CDR3 is TGTGCCAGCAGTTTATCGAGAGGAGGGTCGACCCAGCATTTT. Translation gives CASSLSRGGSTQHF.

The V gene is TRBV6-5, the J gene TRBJ2-5; D not resolved. The germline CDR1 and CDR2 sequences are MNHEY and SVGAGI. This CDR3 is 14 amino acids long. Trimming shortened V by 0 bases and J by 2 bases, and 7 bases separated the two germline ends. The CDR3: CASSYSKLQETQYF. Written as DNA, the CDR3 is TGTGCCAGCAGTTACTCGAAGCTGCAAGAGACCCAGTACTTC.

The chain has TRBV11-2 and TRBJ2-7; the match to TRBD2 covers 8 bases. Per germline, CDR1 SGHAT and CDR2 FQNNGV. The CDR3 consists of 13 residues. V shed 5 bases and J 4 bases; nucleotides not matched to a gene: 4. The CDR3 loop is CASSGTRTYEQYF. The CDR3 DNA reads as TGTGCCAGCAGCGGGACTAGGACTTACGAGCAGTACTTC.

V gene TRBV9 combines with J gene TRBJ2-2, with no clear D. Germline V gene data show CDR1 as SGDLS and CDR2 as YYNGEE. The CDR3 totals 14 residues. Trimming took off 4 bases at V and 1 base at J, with 8 bases between the two ends. CDR3 in DNA: TGTGCCAGCAGCCTGAGACAGAACACCGGGGAGCTGTTTTTT. This gives the protein CASSLRQNTGELFF. Full variable domain (missing parts from reference TRBV9 and TRBJ2-2): DSGVTQTPKHLITATGQRVTLRCSPRSGDLSVYWYQQSLDQGLQFLIQYYNGEERAKGNILERFSAQQFPDLHSELNLSSLELGDSALYFCASSLRQNTGELFFGEGSRLTVL.

This chain links TRBV7-2 with TRBJ2-1, with D maybe TRBD2 (6 bases). This CDR3 spans 15 amino acids. In germline, CDR1 is SGHTA, CDR2 FQGNSA. Trimming pared 4 bases from V and 7 bases from J, leaving 17 bases between. This chain's CDR3 is CASSSQGGGFNEQFF. Here the CDR3 DNA reads TGTGCCAGCAGCTCCCAGGGAGGAGGCTTTAATGAGCAGTTCTTC.

The V and J genes are TRBV5-8 and TRBJ1-4, with D perhaps TRBD1 (6 bases). Trimming took off 4 bases at V and 8 bases at J, with 18 bases between the two ends. The CDR3 loop spans 15 amino acids. Germline loops: CDR1 SGHTS, CDR2 YDEGEE. CDR3 in DNA: TGTGCCAGCAGCCCGGGGTCCACCGGGACAGAAAAACTGTTTTTT. Its protein product is CASSPGSTGTEKLFF.

The DNA of the CDR3 is TGTGCCAGTAGTAAGACTAGCGGATACAAGCAGAATGAGCAGTTCTTC. It codes for CASSKTSGYKQNEQFF. The chain joins TRBV19 to TRBJ2-1; TRBD2 matches at 9 bases. The germline CDR1 and CDR2 sequences are LNHDA and SQIVND (reference sequence). Losses at the gene ends were 4 bases for V and 7 bases for J; bases not matched to a gene: 11. There are 16 residues in the CDR3.

V gene TRBV10-3 combines with J gene TRBJ2-2; D possibly corresponds to TRBD1 (6 bases). Per germline, CDR1 ENHRY and CDR2 SYGVKD. The CDR3 runs 15 residues. Trimming removed 3 bases from V and 7 bases from J, with 15 bases in between. The DNA of the CDR3 is TGTGCCATCAGTGATCCGGGCGAGGGGGTCGGGGAGCTGTTTTTT. This sequence encodes CAISDPGEGVGELFF.

V and J are TRBV7-2 and TRBJ1-1; weak D call: TRBD1 (6 bases). The CDR3 is 15 residues long. Germline V gene data show CDR1 as SGHTA and CDR2 as FQGNSA. With 5 bases removed from V and 5 bases from J, the gap between germline ends came to 18 bases. CDR3 protein: CASSRTQPQGTEAFF. The DNA for the CDR3 is TGTGCCAGCAGCCGAACACAACCCCAGGGGACTGAAGCTTTCTTT.

This rearrangement joins TRBV2 to TRBJ2-7; D not resolved. The germline CDR1 and CDR2 sequences are SNHLY and FYNNEI. This CDR3 has 15 amino acids. V lost 2 bases and J lost 0, with 11 bases in between. The CDR3 DNA follows: TGTGCCAGCAGTGAAAGACTCCTGAGCTCCTACGAGCAGTACTTC. Its translation is CASSERLLSSYEQYF.

This chain joins TRBV5-1 and TRBJ1-2, with D perhaps matching TRBD1 (6 bases). There are 14 residues in the CDR3. Deletions cut 0 bases from V and 7 bases from J, with 13 bases between. Germline values: CDR1 SGHRS, CDR2 YFSETQ. CDR3 nucleotides: TGCGCCAGCAGCTTGGCCGGGGGGCCTTCTGGCTACACCTTC. Translating it yields CASSLAGGPSGYTF.

The chain combines TRBV29-1 with TRBJ2-7; 8 nucleotides align to TRBD1. The germline V gene encodes CDR1 SQVTM and CDR2 ANQGSEA. V trimming: 7 bases; J trimming: 6 bases; junction bases outside the gene matches: 14. CDR3 size: 14 residues. The CDR3 DNA reads as TGCAGCGCGACAATGACAGGGGTATACGGCGAGCAGTACTTC. Translation: CSATMTGVYGEQYF.

The chain employs TRBV6-5 and TRBJ1-1; TRBD1 matches 9 bases. V was clipped by 0 bases and J by 7 bases; unmatched bases: 3. CDR1 and CDR2 (germline): MNHEY, SVGAGI. CDR3 size: 14 residues. The CDR3 spells CASSYSGGQGEAFF. CDR3 nucleotide sequence: TGTGCCAGCAGTTACTCGGGGGGACAGGGTGAAGCTTTCTTT.